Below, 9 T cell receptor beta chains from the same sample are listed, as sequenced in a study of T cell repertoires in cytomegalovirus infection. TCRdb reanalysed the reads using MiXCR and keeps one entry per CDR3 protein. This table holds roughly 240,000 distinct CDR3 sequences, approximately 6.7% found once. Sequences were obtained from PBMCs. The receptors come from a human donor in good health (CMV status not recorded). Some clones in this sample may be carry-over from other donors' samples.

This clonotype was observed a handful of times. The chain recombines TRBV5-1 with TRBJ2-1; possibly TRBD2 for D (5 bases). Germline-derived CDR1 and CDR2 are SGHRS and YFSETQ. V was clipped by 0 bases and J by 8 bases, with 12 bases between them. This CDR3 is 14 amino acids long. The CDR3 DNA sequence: TGCGCCAGCAGCTTGGGAGGGATCGGGGATGAGCAGTTCTTC. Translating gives CASSLGGIGDEQFF. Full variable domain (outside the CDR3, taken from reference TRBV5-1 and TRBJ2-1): KAGVTQTPRYLIKTRGQQVTLSCSPISGHRSVSWYQQTPGQGLQFLFEYFSETQRNKGNFPGRFSGRQFSNSRSEMNVSTLELGDSALYLCASSLGGIGDEQFFGPGTRLTVL.

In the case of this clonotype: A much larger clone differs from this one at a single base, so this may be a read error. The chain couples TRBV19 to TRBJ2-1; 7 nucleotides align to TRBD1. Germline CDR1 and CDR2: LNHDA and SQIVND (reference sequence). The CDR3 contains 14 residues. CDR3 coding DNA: TGTGCCAGTAGTTCGACAGGGATAAACAATGGGCAGTTCTTC. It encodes CASSSTGINNGQFF.

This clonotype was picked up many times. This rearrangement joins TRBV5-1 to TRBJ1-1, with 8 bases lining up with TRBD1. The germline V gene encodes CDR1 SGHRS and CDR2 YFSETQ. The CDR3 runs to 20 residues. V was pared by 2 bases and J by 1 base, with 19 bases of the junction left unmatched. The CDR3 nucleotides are TGCGCCAGCAGCTTACCCCTTTCGGACAGGGTAGGGAAAGCGAACACTGAAGCTTTCTTT. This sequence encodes CASSLPLSDRVGKANTEAFF. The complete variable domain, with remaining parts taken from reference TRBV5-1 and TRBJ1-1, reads KAGVTQTPRYLIKTRGQQVTLSCSPISGHRSVSWYQQTPGQGLQFLFEYFSETQRNKGNFPGRFSGRQFSNSRSEMNVSTLELGDSALYLCASSLPLSDRVGKANTEAFFGQGTRLTVV.

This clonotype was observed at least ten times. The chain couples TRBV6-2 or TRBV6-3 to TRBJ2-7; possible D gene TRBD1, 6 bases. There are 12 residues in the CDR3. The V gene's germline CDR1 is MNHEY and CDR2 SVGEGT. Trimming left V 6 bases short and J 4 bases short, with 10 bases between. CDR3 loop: CASRDSPYEQYF. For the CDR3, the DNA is TGTGCCAGCAGGGACAGCCCGTACGAGCAGTACTTC.

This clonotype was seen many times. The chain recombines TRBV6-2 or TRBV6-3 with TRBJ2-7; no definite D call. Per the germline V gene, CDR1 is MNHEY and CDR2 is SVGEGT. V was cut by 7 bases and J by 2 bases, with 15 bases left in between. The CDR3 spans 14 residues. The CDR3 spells CASTQPGPPYEQYF. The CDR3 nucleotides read TGTGCCAGCACCCAGCCCGGGCCTCCCTACGAGCAGTACTTC.

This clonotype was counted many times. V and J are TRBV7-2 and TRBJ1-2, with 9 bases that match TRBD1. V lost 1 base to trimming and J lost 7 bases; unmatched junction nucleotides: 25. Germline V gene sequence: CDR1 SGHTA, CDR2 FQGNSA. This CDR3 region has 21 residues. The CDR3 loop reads CASSLVLWDESLPGQGSGYTF. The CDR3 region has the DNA TGTGCCAGCAGCTTAGTGTTGTGGGATGAATCGTTGCCGGGACAGGGTTCTGGCTACACCTTC.

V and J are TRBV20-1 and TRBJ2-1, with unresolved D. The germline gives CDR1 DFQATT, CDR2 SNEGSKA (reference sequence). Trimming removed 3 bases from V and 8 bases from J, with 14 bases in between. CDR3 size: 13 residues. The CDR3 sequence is CSASGLVVHEQFF. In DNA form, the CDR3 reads TGCAGTGCTAGCGGGCTTGTTGTGCATGAGCAGTTCTTC.

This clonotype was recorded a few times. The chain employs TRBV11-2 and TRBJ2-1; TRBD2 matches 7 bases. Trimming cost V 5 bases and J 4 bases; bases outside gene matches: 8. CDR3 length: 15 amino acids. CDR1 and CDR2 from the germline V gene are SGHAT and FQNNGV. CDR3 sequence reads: CASSPNLAAYNEQFF. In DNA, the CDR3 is TGTGCCAGCAGCCCAAACCTAGCGGCGTACAATGAGCAGTTCTTC.

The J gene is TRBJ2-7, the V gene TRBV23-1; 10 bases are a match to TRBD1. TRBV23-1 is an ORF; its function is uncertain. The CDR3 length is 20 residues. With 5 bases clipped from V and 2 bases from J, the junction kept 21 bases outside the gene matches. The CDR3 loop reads CASSVHGWDRGGLDTYEQYF. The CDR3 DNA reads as TGCGCCAGCAGTGTCCACGGTTGGGACAGGGGAGGTTTGGACACCTACGAGCAGTACTTC.